Listed here is a single TCR beta chain. Generated by immunoSEQ multiplex PCR, the TCRdb table keeps only in-frame clones and is missing some. The sample lists about 200,000 clones, roughly 91% occurring once. The CDR3 spans 16 residues. CDR1 and CDR2 from the germline V gene are SGHAT and FQNNGV. Trimming took 3 bases from V and 6 from J; bases not matched to a gene: 4. This specimen belongs to a study of blood T cell repertoires in COVID-19. Study information: The United States, Italy and Spain provided the acute and convalescent COVID-19 samples. Sources were T cells, B-cell-depleted T cells, or PBMCs; the material itself was cDNA or gDNA.

Sequencing input: peripheral blood. The V call is TRBV11-2, the J call TRBJ2-3, with TRBD2 matching 15 bases. The origin of this receptor is a man between 35 and 55 years old with active or convalescent COVID-19. In DNA form, the CDR3 reads TGTGCCAGCAGCTTTCGGACTAGCGGGGGGGCGGATACGCAGTATTTT. It specifies CASSFRTSGGADTQYF.